The next 8 T cell receptor beta chains were all read from a single sample in a study of T cell responses to AZD1222 COVID-19 vaccine. Profiled with immunoSEQ multiplex PCR; TCRdb holds only in-frame clones, not every one. The table includes 25,000 to 30,000 clones, about three quarters detected once. The starting material was peripheral blood, obtained on day 0 of AZD1222 vaccination. These receptors originate from an adult in good health.

The rearrangement joins TRBV12-3 or TRBV12-4 to TRBJ1-2; D may be TRBD1 (6 bases). The germline V and J ends were trimmed by 5 bases and 4 bases, with 8 bases remaining between them. The CDR3 sequence is 12 residues long. The CDR3 region has the DNA TGTGCCAGCAGTCAGGGGCGCTATGGCTACACCTTC. Translating gives CASSQGRYGYTF.

This chain uses TRBV27 with TRBJ1-1; D is unresolved. Deletions cut 8 bases from V and 0 bases from J, with 10 bases between. CDR1 is MNHEY, CDR2 SMNVEV, per germline (reference sequence). There are 13 residues in the CDR3. CDR3 coding DNA: TGTGCCAGCCTATTGAGGGTGAACACTGAAGCTTTCTTT. It specifies CASLLRVNTEAFF.

The chain links TRBV19 to TRBJ1-5; D ambiguous. From germline, CDR1 is LNHDA and CDR2 SQIVND (reference sequence). Trimming took 7 bases from V and 2 from J, leaving 18 bases between them. CDR3 length: 16 amino acids. The CDR3 sequence is CASTAGTKMGNQPQHF. CDR3 bases: TGTGCCAGTACGGCAGGAACGAAGATGGGCAATCAGCCCCAGCATTTT. Complete variable domain (other parts from reference TRBV19 and TRBJ1-5): DGGITQSPKYLFRKEGQNVTLSCEQNLNHDAMYWYRQDPGQGLRLIYYSQIVNDFQKGDIAEGYSVSREKKESFPLTVTSAQKNPTAFYLCASTAGTKMGNQPQHFGDGTRLSIL.

The chain combines TRBV10-1 with TRBJ2-7; D may correspond to TRBD1 or TRBD2 (6 bases each). V shed 0 bases and J shed 0 bases, with 12 bases lying between them. The CDR3 is made up of 16 amino acids. Germline loops: CDR1 WNHNN, CDR2 SYGVQD (reference sequence). In nucleotides, the CDR3 is TGCGCCAGCAGTGAGTCACGGGGGCCAAGCTCCTACGAGCAGTACGTC. It encodes CASSESRGPSSYEQYV.

This clone has just a few counts. V usage is TRBV6-5 and J usage is TRBJ2-1; possible D gene TRBD2, 6 bases. CDR1 is MNHEY and CDR2 is SVGAGI in the germline V gene. There are 14 residues in the CDR3. Trimming cost V 6 bases and J 5 bases, with 14 bases left between them. CDR3 residues: CASSSGLRDNEQFF. In DNA, the CDR3 is TGTGCCAGCAGCTCGGGACTCCGCGACAATGAGCAGTTCTTC.

The rearrangement links TRBV21-1 to TRBJ2-1; the table's D call, TRBD2, has no DNA check behind it. TRBV21-1 is described as a pseudogene. The CDR3 totals 20 residues. CDR3 bases: TGTGCCAGCAGCGTACGGACTTCCCCCCGGAGGAGCGCCTCCTACAATGAGCAGTTCTTC. It translates to CASSVRTSPRRSASYNEQFF.

CDR3 nucleotide sequence: TGTGCCAGCAGCAGTCGACAGCTCTATGGCTACACCTTC. Encoded protein: CASSSRQLYGYTF. The genes are TRBV21-1 and TRBJ1-2; no check of the table's D call, TRBD1, against the DNA was made. TRBV21-1 is termed a pseudogene. This CDR3 comprises 13 residues.

The chain couples TRBV5-1 to TRBJ2-5; TRBD1 is a possible D gene (6 bases). CDR3 length equals 15 residues. The germline V gene has CDR1 SGHRS and CDR2 YFSETQ. The V end lost 0 bases, the J end lost 2 bases, and 11 bases lay between the germline ends. CDR3 residues: CASSLGGQIQETQYF. CDR3 nucleotide sequence: TGCGCCAGCAGCTTGGGAGGACAGATACAAGAGACCCAGTACTTC.